This T cell receptor (beta chain) is from a study of blood T cell repertoires in COVID-19. CDR1 and CDR2 from the germline V gene are WNHNN and SYGVQD (reference sequence). The CDR3 consists of 14 residues. The V gene end was trimmed by 5 bases and the J gene end by 8 bases; junction bases not matched to a gene: 9. Original analysis: Amplification with reference gene primers provided the estimates of nucleated cell counts. Some clones are missing from TCRdb's copy, which holds only in-frame ones; the method was immunoSEQ multiplex PCR. That table furnishes V, J and clone size, whereas the DNA furnished D and trimming. The data contain 85,000 to 100,000 clones, 80% to 90% of them singletons.

The TCR sequence derives from a man aged 55 to 70 with acute or convalescent COVID-19. The chain uses TRBV10-1 and TRBJ2-1, with 7 nucleotides matching TRBD1. The sequenced material came from peripheral blood. The CDR3 is CASSFTQGPDEQFF. Written as DNA, the CDR3 is TGCGCCAGCAGTTTTACACAGGGGCCCGATGAGCAGTTCTTC.